The next 26 T cell receptor beta chains were all read from a single sample in a study of shared clonotypes between healthy human individuals. Here immunoSEQ multiplex PCR was the method, and the copy in TCRdb shows in-frame clones only, minus some. Of some 1.1 million clones listed, roughly 80% are singletons. The sample comprised memory CD4+ T cells from PBMCs. Subset described: CD45RA-negative fraction. These receptors were taken from a man aged 18 to 29 in good health. Some clones in this sample may be carry-over from other donors' samples.

The V call is TRBV10-3, the J call TRBJ2-7; 13 bases are shared with TRBD2. CDR3 length equals 15 residues. Germline values: CDR1 ENHRY, CDR2 SYGVKD. With 7 bases clipped from V and 5 bases from J, the junction kept 8 bases outside the gene matches. CDR3 sequence: CAITRTSGSRNEQYF. CDR3 in DNA: TGTGCCATCACCAGGACTAGCGGGAGCCGTAACGAGCAGTACTTC.

The rearrangement joins TRBV5-1 to TRBJ2-5; 15 positions agree with TRBD2. Trimming took 3 bases from V and 5 from J; bases not matched to a gene: 11. Per the germline V gene, CDR1 is SGHRS and CDR2 is YFSETQ. This CDR3 comprises 18 residues. This CDR3 is CASSSGLAGGPSVETQYF. CDR3 DNA: TGCGCCAGCAGCTCGGGACTAGCGGGAGGACCGTCTGTGGAGACCCAGTACTTC.

The chain uses TRBV9 and TRBJ2-1; D uncertain. From germline, CDR1 is SGDLS and CDR2 YYNGEE. With 0 bases removed from V and 6 bases from J, the gap between germline ends came to 10 bases. The CDR3 sequence is 14 residues long. The CDR3: CASSVVGAFNEQFF. The CDR3, as DNA: TGTGCCAGCAGCGTAGTAGGAGCTTTCAATGAGCAGTTCTTC.

This clone was counted at least ten times. The chain employs TRBV28 and TRBJ1-3; the D is unclear. Looked up from germline, CDR1 is MDHEN and CDR2 is SYDVKM. Trimming pared 5 bases from V and 0 bases from J, leaving 17 bases between. The CDR3 loop spans 17 amino acids. DNA for the CDR3: TGTGCCAGCAGTCCCTCCGGCCACTATGTCTCTGGAAACACCATATATTTT. Residues: CASSPSGHYVSGNTIYF. Using reference TRBV28 and TRBJ1-3 for the parts outside the CDR3, the full variable domain is DVKVTQSSRYLVKRTGEKVFLECVQDMDHENMFWYRQDPGLGLRLIYFSYDVKMKEKGDIPEGYSVSREKKERFSLILESASTNQTSMYLCASSPSGHYVSGNTIYFGEGSWLTVV.

This clone was seen just once. This chain uses TRBV5-1 with TRBJ2-1; 10 positions agree with TRBD2. The CDR3 length is 15 residues. J lost 8 bases, V lost 1 base, and 6 bases had no gene match. Germline CDR1 and CDR2: SGHRS and YFSETQ. DNA for the CDR3: TGCGCCAGCAGCTTGAGTCTAGCGGGAGCCGATGAGCAGTTCTTC. Its translation: CASSLSLAGADEQFF.

The chain uses TRBV6-1 and TRBJ2-7, with 12 bases matching TRBD2. The germline gives CDR1 MNHNS, CDR2 SASEGT. The CDR3 is 15 residues long. The V and J ends lost 6 bases and 6 bases, in that order; junction bases with no gene match: 9. The CDR3 DNA sequence: TGTGCCAGCAGCCCGAGACTAGCGGGAGAAGGCGAGCAGTACTTC. It yields the protein CASSPRLAGEGEQYF.

The gene calls are TRBV4-3 and TRBJ2-2; no clear D gene. Germline V gene sequence: CDR1 LGHNA, CDR2 YSLEER. This CDR3 is built from 14 residues. V was clipped by 4 bases and J by 1 base, with 7 bases between them. CDR3 in amino acids: CASSPGRNTGELFF. The DNA of the CDR3 is TGCGCCAGCAGCCCCGGACGGAACACCGGGGAGCTGTTTTTT.

The chain carries TRBV11-3 and TRBJ1-1, with 9 nucleotides matching TRBD1. Germline V gene sequence: CDR1 SGHNT, CDR2 YENEEA. This CDR3 region has 13 residues. The V gene end was trimmed by 9 bases and the J gene end by 1 base; junction bases not matched to a gene: 3. The CDR3 sequence is CASSGQGNTEAFF. Here the CDR3 DNA reads TGTGCCAGTTCGGGACAGGGGAACACTGAAGCTTTCTTT.

This clone was found once. V usage is TRBV7-9 and J usage is TRBJ2-1, with 14 bases matching TRBD2. CDR1 and CDR2 (germline): SEHNR, FQNEAQ (reference sequence). The CDR3 contains 17 residues. V was pared by 5 bases and J by 9 bases, with 12 bases of the junction left unmatched. The CDR3 nucleotides are TGTGCCAGCAGCACAGACCCGGGACTAGCGGGAGAGCGTGAGCAGTTCTTC. Residues: CASSTDPGLAGEREQFF.

The V call is TRBV10-3, the J call TRBJ1-2; D remains unclear. CDR3 length: 13 amino acids. Germline-derived CDR1 and CDR2 are ENHRY and SYGVKD. V was trimmed by 4 bases and J by 1 base, leaving 7 bases between them. In DNA form, the CDR3 reads TGTGCCATCAGTGGACGGGTTAACTATGGCTACACCTTC. It codes for CAISGRVNYGYTF.

In this sample, this clone turned up a few times. This rearrangement joins TRBV2 to TRBJ1-2; D not certain. Trimming stripped 6 bases from V and 2 bases from J, with 13 bases between. This CDR3 region has 14 residues. CDR1 and CDR2 (germline): SNHLY, FYNNEI. DNA for the CDR3: TGTGCCAGCAGGTGGAGGGAGACCAACTATGGCTACACCTTC. It is translated as CASRWRETNYGYTF.

The V call is TRBV5-1, the J call TRBJ1-2, with D uncertain. This CDR3 region has 13 residues. Trimming removed 2 bases at V and 2 bases at J, with 7 bases between. Per the germline V gene, CDR1 is SGHRS and CDR2 is YFSETQ. The CDR3 is CASSFSQNYGYTF. The CDR3 DNA is TGCGCCAGCAGCTTCTCACAGAACTATGGCTACACCTTC.

This chain connects TRBV5-4 to TRBJ2-7; a weak D match, TRBD2 (5 bases). Trimming removed 5 bases from V and 0 bases from J, with 12 bases in between. This CDR3 spans 14 amino acids. Germline V gene sequence: CDR1 SGHNT, CDR2 YYREEE (reference sequence). DNA of the CDR3: TGTGCCAGCAGGAAAGCGGCAAACTCCTACGAGCAGTACTTC. Translated, it gives CASRKAANSYEQYF. Combining the CDR3 with reference TRBV5-4 and TRBJ2-7 gives the whole variable domain ETGVTQSPTHLIKTRGQQVTLRCSSQSGHNTVSWYQQALGQGPQFIFQYYREEENGRGNFPPRFSGLQFPNYSSELNVNALELDDSALYLCASRKAANSYEQYFGPGTRLTVT.

The chain joins TRBV4-2 to TRBJ2-7; 8 bases match TRBD1. Trimming cost V 1 base and J 6 bases; bases outside gene matches: 8. The CDR3 is 15 residues long. Per the germline V gene, CDR1 is LGHNA and CDR2 is YNFKEQ. The CDR3, as DNA: TGTGCCAGCAGCCAAGTGGGGGACAGGTCTGCCGAGCAGTACTTC. Translating it yields CASSQVGDRSAEQYF.

V gene TRBV6-6 combines with J gene TRBJ2-7; 9 nucleotides align to TRBD2. The V and J ends lost 2 bases and 0 bases, in that order; junction bases with no gene match: 5. The CDR3 sequence is 16 residues long. The germline V gene encodes CDR1 MNHNY and CDR2 SVGAGI (reference sequence). The CDR3 is CASSYARTSVSYEQYF. The CDR3 bases are TGTGCCAGCAGTTACGCAAGGACTAGCGTCTCCTACGAGCAGTACTTC.

This clone was detected only once. The rearrangement uses TRBV7-3 and TRBJ2-2; D ambiguous. This CDR3 has 14 residues. Germline V gene sequence: CDR1 SGHTA, CDR2 FQGTGA. Trimming took 3 bases from V and 7 from J, leaving 12 bases between them. The CDR3 coding sequence is TGTGCCAGCAGCTTTCGGGCAGCCTTCGGGGAGCTGTTTTTT. Protein: CASSFRAAFGELFF.

This clone was seen at least ten times. The gene calls are TRBV7-9 and TRBJ2-1, with 12 bases fitting TRBD2. The CDR3 runs 16 residues. CDR1 SEHNR and CDR2 FQNEAQ come from the germline V gene (reference sequence). The J segment lost 4 bases and the V segment lost 10 bases, leaving 11 bases of the junction unmatched. CDR3 amino acids: CATLTETSGRYNEQFF. In nucleotides, the CDR3 is TGTGCCACCCTCACCGAAACTAGCGGGAGGTACAATGAGCAGTTCTTC.

Concerning this clone: Other DNA sequences in this specimen translate into the identical CDR3. The chain links TRBV11-2 to TRBJ2-1; 9 bases fit TRBD1. The V gene's germline CDR1 is SGHAT and CDR2 FQNNGV. J lost 2 bases, V lost 3 bases, and 2 bases had no gene match. The CDR3 extends over 15 amino acids. CDR3: CASSFTGGTYNEQFF. The CDR3 DNA follows: TGTGCCAGCAGCTTTACAGGGGGCACCTACAATGAGCAGTTCTTC.

The rearrangement links TRBV6-5 to TRBJ2-1; 13 bases align to TRBD2. Losses at the gene ends were 4 bases for V and 4 bases for J; bases not matched to a gene: 4. Germline V CDR1 and CDR2: MNHEY, SVGAGI. The CDR3 is made up of 16 amino acids. Written as DNA, the CDR3 is TGTGCCAGCAGTTCCCGACTAGCGGGAGGTTACAATGAGCAGTTCTTC. Amino acids: CASSSRLAGGYNEQFF.

In its sample, this clone was seen a few times. CDR3 sequence reads: CASSAPDNEQFF. DNA for the CDR3: TGTGCCAGCAGTGCACCGGACAATGAGCAGTTCTTC. J is TRBJ2-1 and V is TRBV7-3, with D uncertain. CDR1 and CDR2 (germline): SGHTA, FQGTGA. CDR3 length equals 12 residues. V was cut by 6 bases and J by 5 bases, with 8 bases left in between. Together with reference TRBV7-3 and TRBJ2-1, the CDR3 gives the full variable domain: GAGVSQTPSNKVTEKGKYVELRCDPISGHTALYWYRQSLGQGPEFLIYFQGTGAADDSGLPNDRFFAVRPEGSVSTLKIQRTERGDSAVYLCASSAPDNEQFFGPGTRLTVL.

The chain combines TRBV9 with TRBJ2-6; no definite D call. This CDR3 has 18 amino acids. CDR1 is SGDLS and CDR2 is YYNGEE in the germline V gene. The germline V and J ends were trimmed by 4 bases and 2 bases, with 19 bases remaining between them. The CDR3 sequence: CASSPRFFLGAGANVLTF. CDR3 in DNA: TGTGCCAGCAGCCCCCGCTTCTTTTTGGGCGCTGGGGCCAACGTCCTGACTTTC.

Worth noting for this clone: This sample includes further DNA sequences coding for the same CDR3. The V gene is TRBV29-1, the J gene TRBJ1-1, with D possibly TRBD1 on 6 matching bases. CDR3 size: 12 residues. The V end was cut by 4 bases, the J end by 3 bases, with 9 bases between. Germline assignment: CDR1 SQVTM and CDR2 ANQGSEA. The CDR3 region has the DNA TGCAGCGTTGCCAGGGGTGACACTGAAGCTTTCTTT. Its translation is CSVARGDTEAFF.

The chain employs TRBV5-4 and TRBJ2-1; D remains ambiguous. Per the germline V gene, CDR1 is SGHNT and CDR2 is YYREEE (reference sequence). Trimming took 7 bases from V and 3 from J, leaving 11 bases between them. The CDR3 runs to 13 residues. CDR3 sequence reads: CASYLFGYNEQFF. As DNA, the CDR3 is TGTGCCAGCTACCTGTTCGGCTACAATGAGCAGTTCTTC.

The V gene is TRBV6-1, the J gene TRBJ2-7; TRBD2 agrees at 8 bases. Germline trimming cut 4 bases from V and 0 bases from J; bases unmatched to any gene: 8. There are 16 residues in the CDR3. Per germline, CDR1 MNHNS and CDR2 SASEGT. DNA for the CDR3: TGTGCCAGCAGTGGGCAACTAGCGGAAAGCTCCTACGAGCAGTACTTC. This gives the protein CASSGQLAESSYEQYF.

The chain couples TRBV10-1 to TRBJ1-1; 11 bases match TRBD1. This CDR3 is 17 amino acids long. CDR1 is WNHNN and CDR2 is SYGVQD in the germline V gene (reference sequence). The ends lost 0 bases at V and 5 bases at J; junction bases unmatched: 8. The CDR3 reads CASSESYGQGAGTEAFF. CDR3 sequence (DNA): TGCGCCAGCAGTGAGTCTTACGGACAGGGGGCCGGAACTGAAGCTTTCTTT.

The chain uses TRBV29-1 and TRBJ2-3; D is unclear. Between the trimmed V and J ends, which lost 7 bases and 2 bases, there was a span of 16 bases. Germline CDR1 reads SQVTM; CDR2 reads ANQGSEA. This CDR3 region has 14 residues. The CDR3 DNA follows: TGCAGCGCCTGCCCTTACCCAGACACAGATACGCAGTATTTT. This encodes CSACPYPDTDTQYF.